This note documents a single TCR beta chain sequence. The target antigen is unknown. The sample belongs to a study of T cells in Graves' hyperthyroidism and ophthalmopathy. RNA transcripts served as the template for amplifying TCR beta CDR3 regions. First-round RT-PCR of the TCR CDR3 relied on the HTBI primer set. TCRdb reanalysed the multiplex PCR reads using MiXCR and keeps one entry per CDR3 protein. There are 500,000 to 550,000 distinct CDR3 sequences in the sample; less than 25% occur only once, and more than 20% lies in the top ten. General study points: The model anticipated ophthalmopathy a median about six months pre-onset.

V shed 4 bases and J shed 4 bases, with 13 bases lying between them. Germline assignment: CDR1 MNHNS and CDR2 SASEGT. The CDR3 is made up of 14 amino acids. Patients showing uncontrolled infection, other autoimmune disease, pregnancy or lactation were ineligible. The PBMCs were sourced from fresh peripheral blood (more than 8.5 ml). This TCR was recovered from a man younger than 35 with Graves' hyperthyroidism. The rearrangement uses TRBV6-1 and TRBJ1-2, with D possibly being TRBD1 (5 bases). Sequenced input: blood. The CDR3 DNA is TGTGCCAGCAGTGGCGGGGGACGTATCTATGGCTACACCTTC. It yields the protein CASSGGGRIYGYTF.